This T cell receptor (beta chain) was sequenced for a study of neoadjuvant nivolumab and ipilimumab in lung cancer. Background on the study: The combination arm added day-1 ipilimumab 1 mg/kg to nivolumab 3 mg/kg on days 1, 15, 29.

The method was immunoSEQ multiplex PCR; TCRdb's version includes in-frame clones alone and lacks a portion of them. The sample holds 25,000 to 35,000 clones, approximately 92% seen once. CDR1 and CDR2 (germline): SGHRS, YFSETQ. With 0 bases clipped from V and 7 bases from J, the junction kept 7 bases outside the gene matches. The CDR3 totals 14 residues. The clonotype originates from an adult with non-small cell lung cancer. This specimen was peripheral blood, taken after neoadjuvant nivolumab, alone or with ipilimumab, at or shortly before surgery. V gene TRBV5-1 combines with J gene TRBJ2-7; 7 bases are shared with TRBD2. The CDR3 region has the DNA TGCGCCAGCAGCTTGGAGGGAGGGATGGGGGAGCAGTACTTC. It yields the protein CASSLEGGMGEQYF.